The 13 T cell receptor beta chains below all came from one sample that was sequenced in a study of Graves' ophthalmopathy and Graves' hyperthyroidism. For repertoire sequencing, the TCR beta CDR3 regions were amplified from RNA transcripts. First-round RT-PCR used HTBI primers; second-round multiplex PCR followed. TCRdb called the multiplex PCR reads again in MiXCR, with one record for every CDR3 protein. The table has some 750,000 distinct CDR3 sequences, 40% seen once. Material for sequencing was peripheral blood. These receptors were collected from an adult man with Graves' ophthalmopathy.

This chain joins TRBV5-4 and TRBJ1-4, with 10 nucleotides matching TRBD1. CDR3 length: 15 residues. J was trimmed by 6 bases and V by 1 base; bases with no gene match: 3. The germline gives CDR1 SGHNT, CDR2 YYREEE (reference sequence). The CDR3 spells CASSLTGTGDEKLFF. DNA for the CDR3: TGTGCCAGCAGCTTGACCGGGACAGGGGATGAAAAACTGTTTTTT. Full variable domain (rest looked up from reference TRBV5-4 and TRBJ1-4): ETGVTQSPTHLIKTRGQQVTLRCSSQSGHNTVSWYQQALGQGPQFIFQYYREEENGRGNFPPRFSGLQFPNYSSELNVNALELDDSALYLCASSLTGTGDEKLFFGSGTQLSVL.

The CDR3 DNA reads as TGTGCCAGCAGTGAAGCGGGGGGAGGTGAGCAGTACTTC. Residues: CASSEAGGGEQYF. The chain is built from TRBV2 and TRBJ2-5, with a possible D match to TRBD2 (6 bases). The CDR3 spans 13 residues. Germline V gives CDR1 SNHLY, CDR2 FYNNEI. Trimming pared 0 bases from V and 11 bases from J, leaving 13 bases between.

This clonotype was picked up a small number of times. The J gene is TRBJ1-1, the V gene TRBV9; TRBD1 matches 7 bases. V lost 0 bases to trimming and J lost 7 bases; unmatched junction nucleotides: 6. From germline, CDR1 is SGDLS and CDR2 YYNGEE. The CDR3 loop spans 14 amino acids. The CDR3 region has the DNA TGTGCCAGCAGCGTAGGGTACAGGGGATATGAAGCTTTCTTT. Residues: CASSVGYRGYEAFF.

This rearrangement joins TRBV25-1 to TRBJ2-7; 7 nucleotides agree with TRBD2. V gave up 4 bases and J gave up 2 bases; unmatched junction bases: 5. This CDR3 spans 14 amino acids. CDR1 MGHDK and CDR2 SYGVNS come from the germline V gene. This CDR3 is CASSVGEGAYEQYF. The CDR3 DNA sequence: TGTGCCAGCAGTGTTGGGGAGGGCGCCTACGAGCAGTACTTC.

This clonotype turned up a few times. J is TRBJ1-1 and V is TRBV11-2; D unclear. Germline V gene data show CDR1 as SGHAT and CDR2 as FQNNGV. The V and J ends lost 1 base and 1 base respectively, with 13 bases between them. The CDR3 covers 16 residues. The CDR3 sequence is CASSLVPGDANTEAFF. The CDR3 DNA reads as TGTGCCAGCAGCTTAGTCCCAGGAGACGCGAACACTGAAGCTTTCTTT.

This clonotype was seen only a few times. This chain links TRBV10-1 with TRBJ2-5; 15 bases line up with TRBD2. Trimming took 10 bases from V and 5 from J; bases not matched to a gene: 11. The CDR3 consists of 16 residues. Germline values: CDR1 WNHNN, CDR2 SYGVQD (reference sequence). The DNA of the CDR3 is TGCGCCACAAGCCCCGGACTAGCGGGGGGGCAGGAGACCCAGTACTTC. It codes for CATSPGLAGGQETQYF.

This clonotype was recorded a few times. The gene calls are TRBV19 and TRBJ1-2; D may be TRBD1 (5 bases). The CDR3 has 14 residues. The V end lost 10 bases, the J end lost 2 bases, and 17 bases lay between the germline ends. CDR1 and CDR2 from the germline V gene are LNHDA and SQIVND (reference sequence). CDR3 DNA sequence: TGTGCCACGTCAATGGGGGGATTAAACTATGGCTACACCTTC. Its translation: CATSMGGLNYGYTF. The full variable domain, with the rest looked up from reference TRBV19 and TRBJ1-2, is DGGITQSPKYLFRKEGQNVTLSCEQNLNHDAMYWYRQDPGQGLRLIYYSQIVNDFQKGDIAEGYSVSREKKESFPLTVTSAQKNPTAFYLCATSMGGLNYGYTFGSGTRLTVV.

This clonotype was detected ten times or more. V and J are TRBV20-1 and TRBJ2-7; D assignment may be TRBD1 or TRBD2 (5 bases each). This CDR3 has 13 residues. CDR1 is DFQATT, CDR2 SNEGSKA, per germline (reference sequence). Trimming shortened V by 6 bases and J by 3 bases, and 15 bases separated the two germline ends. CDR3 in amino acids: CSAIIGAYYEQYF. Written as DNA, the CDR3 is TGCAGTGCAATCATCGGGGCCTACTACGAGCAGTACTTC.

Comment on this clonotype: At one of its ends the junction is not consistent with the germline gene, which may arise from a read error. This chain uses TRBV7-9 with TRBJ2-2, with D maybe TRBD2 (6 bases). The CDR3 runs to 17 residues. Looked up from germline, CDR1 is SEHNR and CDR2 is FQNEAQ (reference sequence). The CDR3 DNA sequence: TGTGCCAGCAGCATAGCAACCGGGACTGCGAACACCGGGGAGCTGTTTTTT. It is translated as CASSIATGTANTGELFF.

This clonotype occurred a few times. This chain links TRBV9 with TRBJ1-4; D is unclear. Germline V CDR1 and CDR2: SGDLS, YYNGEE. Trimming took off 4 bases at V and 0 bases at J, with 7 bases between the two ends. The CDR3 length is 14 residues. CDR3 sequence: CASSMGSTNEKLFF. The CDR3 nucleotides read TGTGCCAGCAGCATGGGGTCAACTAATGAAAAACTGTTTTTT.

With respect to this clonotype: A clone one base away is much larger, so this may be a read error. The CDR3 carries no conserved terminal phenylalanine or tryptophan, so it likely arises from a read error. It is unclear where the CDR3 begins or ends on the DNA, so no DNA is shown, and the CDR3 is as TCRdb lists it. V usage is TRBV24-1 and J usage is TRBJ1-1; TRBD1, as called in the table, went unchecked against the DNA. Germline-derived CDR1 and CDR2 are KGHDR and SFDVKD. The CDR3 is 12 amino acids in total, end residues counted. CDR3 region: CATSEGGQRTFL.

This clonotype was observed at least ten times. The chain links TRBV14 to TRBJ2-7; 12 nucleotides agree with TRBD1. Germline CDR1 reads SGHDN; CDR2 reads FVKESK. J lost 4 bases, V lost 4 bases, and 5 bases had no gene match. The length of the CDR3 is 15 residues. The CDR3 sequence: CASSRLGQGAYEQYF. CDR3 nucleotide sequence: TGTGCCAGCAGCCGCCTGGGACAGGGGGCTTACGAGCAGTACTTC.

Only a few counts were recorded for this clonotype. This chain uses TRBV7-8 with TRBJ2-7; D perhaps matches TRBD1 (5 bases). Looked up from germline, CDR1 is SGHVS and CDR2 is FQNEAQ. The CDR3 totals 14 residues. V was pared by 5 bases and J by 7 bases, with 18 bases between. The CDR3 DNA reads TGTGCCAGCAGCCCCACTGACAGTGTGATTGAGCAGTACTTC. It translates to CASSPTDSVIEQYF.